This T cell receptor (beta chain) was observed in a study of T cell repertoires in cytomegalovirus infection. Study-wide background: An indication of both CMV infection and matching HLA type came from public TCR beta signatures.

TCRdb analysed the reads with MiXCR anew, one entry per CDR3 protein. The sample lists some 300,000 distinct CDR3 sequences; 12% to 15% were seen once. This clonotype came up many times. Antigen specificity is unknown. CDR3 length: 14 residues. Germline CDR1 MNHEY, CDR2 SVGAGI. V was clipped by 5 bases and J by 3 bases, with 10 bases between them. Whole-study findings and limits: Across the ex vivo response, the dominant clonotypes were HLA-C-restricted CMV-specific TCR beta clonotypes. Cumulative frequency of public TCR beta families picked out carriers of CMV plus the relevant HLA.

The TCR comes from a human donor in good health (CMV status not recorded). Some clones in this sample may be carry-over from other donors' samples. The sequencing input was PBMCs. J is TRBJ2-2 and V is TRBV6-5; D is unresolved. In DNA, the CDR3 is TGTGCCAGCAGTCCCAAACTGCACACCGGGGAGCTGTTTTTT. It codes for CASSPKLHTGELFF.